This T cell receptor beta chain emerged from a study of blood T cell repertoires in COVID-19 (dated by TCRdb to the early 2020s). Regarding the study in general: Samples covering the acute and convalescent phases of COVID-19 were provided by collaborators in the United States, Italy and Spain. A de-identified subject ID, COVID-19 status, age in years and sex were almost always included in the sample metadata. HLA class I and class II types, where available, came from metadata supplied by the sample provider rather than from assay-based typing. A freely available public database, intended as a resource for researchers studying the immune response to SARS-CoV-2, is where the repertoires were released. The samples were drawn from the first 160 participants of the ongoing ImmuneRACE study and from 950 to 1,500 subjects provided by 6 global collaborators. The material from the prospective study consisted of cDNA or gDNA derived from T cells, B-cell-depleted T cells, or PBMCs. Deeply sampled blood TCRbeta repertoires from subjects exposed to, actively infected with, or recovered from COVID-19 were included in the dataset.

Overall results and qualifications from the work: The quantity of clinical and demographic metadata differed by source and by participant and was supplied without curation.

In regard to this clone: There is no known antigen for this receptor. Per-nucleotide qualities are absent, and no much larger clonotype sits a single base away.

TCRbeta CDR3 regions were amplified from genomic DNA using the immunoSEQ Assay, a bias-controlled multiplex PCR. Concerning the study's data processing: The number of nucleated cells in each sample was estimated from the amplification of reference gene primers within the assay. Sequence reads were collapsed and filtered to measure the absolute abundance of every unique TCRbeta CDR3 rearrangement. For each sample, productive Simpson clonality was calculated as the square root of Simpson's diversity index over productive rearrangements. TCRdb re-hosts the immuneACCESS table, in-frame sequences only. Its copies lack some clones; in the studies checked, an unresolved V gene accounts for under half of them, and the cause for the rest is not known. The DNA gave D and trimming, while V, J and clone size come from that table. Here the sample has around 160,000 clones; roughly 88% occur a single time. The ten largest account for roughly 8% of the sample.

In Seattle, one collaborating source enrolled patients while the infection was active and tracked those patients longitudinally over the course of disease. Whole blood was collected in K2EDTA tubes by collaborating institutions according to the institutions' own protocols. For TCRbeta analysis, collaborators shipped samples as frozen whole blood, isolated PBMCs, or DNA extracted from either of those sample types. CDR1 and CDR2, looked up from the germline V gene (reference sequence), are SGHNT and YYREEE. V gives up 5 bases and J gives up 9 bases, and the segment between their germline ends measures 21 bases. The CDR3 contains 15 residues, cysteine and phenylalanine counted. Only CDR3 DNA remains: 45 bases, in frame from the first base.

Specimen: peripheral blood. The receptor was derived from a woman in her sixties with COVID-19, enrolled during active disease. Recombination joined TRBV5-4 with TRBJ2-1; TRBD2 could be the D gene, as 5 bases match. The base sequence is TGTGCCAGCAGTCCCGGCGGGCCAGCCCCTAGTGAGCAGTTCTTC. Translated, this gives CASSPGGPAPSEQFF.